This TCR beta chain was recovered during a study of metastatic and nonmetastatic thyroid tumors. Whole-study context: It was across blood and tumor or nodule tissue from malignant and benign thyroid patients that repertoires were compared.

V was pared by 7 bases and J by 8 bases, with 17 bases between. From germline, CDR1 is MNHNS and CDR2 SASEGT. The CDR3 is made up of 13 amino acids. Each patient went into thyroid surgery without having received any treatment. Authors' data handling: Clinicopathological groups supplied CDR3 differences that were used to build a distant-metastasis classifier for papillary thyroid cancer. TCRdb re-processed the PCR reads through MiXCR. TCRdb assigned the V and J calls; the authors' analysis was not used. The repertoire consists of some 19,000 clones, with more than 30% occurring once and the leading ten covering approximately 17%. This clone qualifies as medium-sized. At the DNA level, this CDR3 is encoded by other sequences in the same sample as well.

This clonotype was obtained from a female donor with papillary thyroid cancer or a benign thyroid nodule (not recorded which). Some clones in this sample may be carry-over from other donors' samples. This chain uses TRBV6-1 with TRBJ1-2, with a tentative D call TRBD1 (5 bases). The specimen sequenced was tumor tissue. CDR3 DNA: TGTGCCAGCACCCCTCGGGGCCTAGGGGGCTACACCTTC. It is translated as CASTPRGLGGYTF.